Following are 5 T cell receptor beta chains from one sample sequenced in a study of T cell responses to AZD1222 COVID-19 vaccine (dated by TCRdb to the early 2020s). Per the publication, the time point label means: baseline before first vaccination. Explained via the paper, the treatment or condition label denotes: meningococcal conjugate vaccine given as trial control. Library creation used the immunoSEQ multiplex PCR assay. The table comes from immuneACCESS by way of TCRdb, which keeps in-frame sequences with V and J called. Part of the clones is missing from these tables; in studies checked, under half for an unresolved V gene and the rest for unknown reasons. This sample lists about 100,000 clones; approximately 87% were detected once. The ten most abundant clones make up roughly 4.2% of the sample. The material was peripheral blood, obtained on day 0 of MenACWY control vaccination. These receptors came from an adult in good health.

The rearrangement links TRBV12-1 to TRBJ2-3. TRBV12-1 constitutes a pseudogene. This CDR3 contains 13 residues. Written as DNA, the CDR3 is TGTGCCAGCAGCTTTAGGGATGCAGATACGCAGTATTTT. Translating it yields CASSFRDADTQYF.

The V call is TRBV19, the J call TRBJ2-1; possible D gene TRBD1, 9 bases. V was trimmed by 7 bases and J by 0 bases, leaving 19 bases between them. CDR1 and CDR2 (germline): LNHDA, SQIVND (reference sequence). This CDR3 spans 17 amino acids. The DNA for the CDR3 is TGTGCCAGTACCCACGGGGGGGGACAGGGCTCCTACAATGAGCAGTTCTTC. Protein product: CASTHGGGQGSYNEQFF.

The gene calls are TRBV27 and TRBJ2-1, with 10 bases aligning to TRBD2. Unmatched junction bases numbered 8, after V lost 5 bases and J lost 7 bases. Germline CDR1 and CDR2: MNHEY and SMNVEV (reference sequence). The CDR3 contains 15 residues. CDR3 region: CASSTGLAFSNEQFF. For the CDR3, the DNA is TGTGCCAGCAGTACGGGACTAGCGTTTTCAAATGAGCAGTTCTTC.

V usage is TRBV7-2 and J usage is TRBJ2-2, with D hard to call. Trimming pared 2 bases from V and 0 bases from J, leaving 7 bases between. The CDR3 totals 15 residues. The germline gives CDR1 SGHTA, CDR2 FQGNSA. The CDR3 DNA reads as TGTGCCAGCAGCTTAATGTCCACGAACACCGGGGAGCTGTTTTTT. Residues: CASSLMSTNTGELFF.

This chain connects TRBV12-3 or TRBV12-4 to TRBJ1-2; D uncertain. V was shortened by 8 bases and J by 4 bases, with 11 bases between the two germline ends. This CDR3 is 12 amino acids long. The CDR3 bases are TGTGCCAGCGTTAAGTCGGGCTATGGCTACACCTTC. Its protein is CASVKSGYGYTF.